This T cell receptor beta chain was sequenced in a study of CD4 T cells in relation to SARS-CoV-2 and coronaviruses. Study details: The HLA restriction of the shared crossreactive spike epitopes was mapped.

Unexposed donor CD4+ T cells date from 2011-2018, before the COVID-19 pandemic. CDR3 length: 15 residues. Germline loops: CDR1 SGHVS, CDR2 FQNEAQ. Trimming took 0 bases from V and 7 from J, leaving 13 bases between them. Clones were sequenced by immunoSEQ multiplex PCR, and TCRdb holds only the in-frame ones, with some missing. The repertoire holds some 65,000 clones, around 86% seen once, with 1.5% to 2% in the top ten. The sequenced sample consisted of memory CD4+ T cells from PBMCs. V and J are TRBV7-8 and TRBJ1-5; D not resolved. The receptor's source is a human donor in good health. CDR3 region: CASSLASGIHQPQHF. In nucleotides, the CDR3 is TGTGCCAGCAGCTTAGCTTCCGGTATCCACCAGCCCCAGCATTTT.